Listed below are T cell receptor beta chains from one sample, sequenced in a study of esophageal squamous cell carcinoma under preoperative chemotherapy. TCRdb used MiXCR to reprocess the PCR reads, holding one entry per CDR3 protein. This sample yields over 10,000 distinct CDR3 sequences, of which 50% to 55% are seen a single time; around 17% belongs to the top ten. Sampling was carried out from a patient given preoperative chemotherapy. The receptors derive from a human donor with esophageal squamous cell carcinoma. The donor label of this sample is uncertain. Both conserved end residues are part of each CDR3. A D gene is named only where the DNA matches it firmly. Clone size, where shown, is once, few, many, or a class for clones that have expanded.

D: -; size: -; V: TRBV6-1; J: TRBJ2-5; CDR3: CASSVSRGAETLYF; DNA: TGTGCCAGCAGTGTCAGTAGGGGAGCGGAGACTCTGTACTTC
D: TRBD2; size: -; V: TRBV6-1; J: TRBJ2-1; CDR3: CASSEDRSWLADNEQFF; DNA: TGTGCCAGCAGTGAAGATAGGAGTTGGCTAGCGGACAATGAGCAGTTCTTC
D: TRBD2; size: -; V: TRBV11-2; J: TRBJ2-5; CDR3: CARGFGGGAKETQYF; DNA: TGTGCCAGGGGCTTCGGGGGGGGAGCCAAAGAGACCCAGTACTTC
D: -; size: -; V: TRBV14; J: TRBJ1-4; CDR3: CASSQTEMGKLFF; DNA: TGTGCCAGCAGCCAAACAGAAATGGGAAAACTGTTTTTT
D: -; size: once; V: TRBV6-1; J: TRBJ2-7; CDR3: CASSEAGGAYNEQYF; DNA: TGTGCCAGCAGTGAAGCGGGGGGGGCCTACAATGAGCAGTACTTC
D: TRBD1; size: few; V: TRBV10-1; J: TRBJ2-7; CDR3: CASSELTGVGEQYF; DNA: TGCGCCAGCAGTGAGTTAACAGGGGTCGGCGAGCAGTACTTC
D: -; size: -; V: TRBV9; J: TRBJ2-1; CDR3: CASSPSRLVVGNEQFF; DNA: TGTGCCAGCAGCCCCTCCCGTTTGGTGGTCGGGAATGAGCAGTTCTTC
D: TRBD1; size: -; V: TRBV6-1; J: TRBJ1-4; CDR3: CASKQGAIRTNEKLFF; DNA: TGTGCCAGCAAGCAGGGGGCGATTCGTACTAATGAAAAACTGTTTTTT
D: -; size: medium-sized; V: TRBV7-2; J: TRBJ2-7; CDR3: CASSLRLPSYNEQYF; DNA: TGTGCCAGCAGCTTACGTCTCCCTTCCTACAATGAGCAGTACTTC
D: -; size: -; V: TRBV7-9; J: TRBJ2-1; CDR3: CASSFSGAEQFF; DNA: TGTGCCAGCAGCTTCTCAGGGGCTGAGCAGTTCTTC
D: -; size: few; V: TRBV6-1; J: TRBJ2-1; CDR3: CASSVRLSSYNEQFF; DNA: TGTGCCAGCAGTGTGAGGCTGAGCTCCTACAATGAGCAGTTCTTC
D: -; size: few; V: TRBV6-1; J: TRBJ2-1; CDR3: CASSDRERDEQFF; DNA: TGTGCCAGCAGTGACCGGGAGCGGGATGAGCAGTTCTTC
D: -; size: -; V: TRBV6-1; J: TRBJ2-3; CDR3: CASIPVAVNTGAQYF; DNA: TGTGCCAGCATTCCCGTGGCTGTGAACACCGGTGCGCAGTATTTT
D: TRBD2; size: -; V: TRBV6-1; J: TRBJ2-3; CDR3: CASSSPSGGSTDTQYF; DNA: TGTGCCAGCAGTAGTCCTAGCGGGGGCAGCACAGATACGCAGTATTTT
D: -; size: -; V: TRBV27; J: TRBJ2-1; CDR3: CASSLGAYNEQFF; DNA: TGTGCCAGCAGTTTGGGCGCTTACAATGAGCAGTTCTTC
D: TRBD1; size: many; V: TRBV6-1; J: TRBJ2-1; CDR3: CASSTPQGANEQFF; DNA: TGTGCCAGCAGCACACCCCAGGGGGCCAATGAGCAGTTCTTC
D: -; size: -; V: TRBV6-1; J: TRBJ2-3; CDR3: CASSVFWGSYTDTQYF; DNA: TGTGCCAGCAGTGTCTTTTGGGGAAGCTACACAGACACTCAGTACTTT
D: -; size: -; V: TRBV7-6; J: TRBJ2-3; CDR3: CASSQHTDTQYF; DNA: TGTGCCAGCAGCCAACACACAGATACGCAGTATTTT
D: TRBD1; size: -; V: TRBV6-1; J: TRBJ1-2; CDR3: CAGGGQTNLNYGYTF; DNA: TGTGCCGGGGGGGGACAGACCAATCTTAACTATGGCTACACCTTC
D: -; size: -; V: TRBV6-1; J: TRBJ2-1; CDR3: CASSEFIRGDEQFF; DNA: TGTGCCAGCAGTGAATTTATCCGAGGAGATGAGCAGTTCTTC
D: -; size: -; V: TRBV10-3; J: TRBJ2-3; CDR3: CAGFTAKNTQYF; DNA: TGTGCGGGGTTCACAGCGAAGAATACGCAGTATTTC
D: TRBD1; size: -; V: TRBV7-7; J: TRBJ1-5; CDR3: CASSSSGTGGQPQHF; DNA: TGTGCTAGCAGCTCCTCCGGGACAGGGGGTCAGCCCCAGCATTTT
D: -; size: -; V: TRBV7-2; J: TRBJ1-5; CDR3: CASSLGPGSGVRPQHF; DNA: TGTGCCAGCAGCTTAGGCCCAGGATCTGGGGTCCGGCCCCAGCATTTT
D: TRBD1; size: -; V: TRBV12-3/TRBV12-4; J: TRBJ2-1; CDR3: CASSNRGAMKNEQFF; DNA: TGTGCCAGCAGTAACAGGGGGGCGATGAAGAATGAGCAGTTCTTC
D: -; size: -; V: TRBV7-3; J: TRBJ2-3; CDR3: CASSLSRDTDTQYF; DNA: TGTGCCAGCAGCTTAAGCCGGGACACAGATACGCAGTATTTT
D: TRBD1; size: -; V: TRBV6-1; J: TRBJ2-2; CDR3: CASITRGQVSTGELFF; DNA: TGTGCCAGCATCACCCGCGGACAGGTGAGCACCGGGGAGCTGTTTTTT
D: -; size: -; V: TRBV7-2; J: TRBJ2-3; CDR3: CASSFSDPLDTQYF; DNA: TGTGCCAGCAGCTTCTCGGACCCCTTGGATACGCAGTATTTT
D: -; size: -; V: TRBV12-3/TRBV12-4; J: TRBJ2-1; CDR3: CASSLNSLTYEQFF; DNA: TGTGCCAGCAGTTTGAACAGCCTGACCTACGAGCAGTTCTTC
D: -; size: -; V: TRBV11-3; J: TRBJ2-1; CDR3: CASSLRGTLDEQFF; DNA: TGTGCCAGCAGCCTGCGCGGTACGCTCGATGAGCAGTTCTTC
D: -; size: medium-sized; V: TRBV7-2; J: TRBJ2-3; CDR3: CASSLRRRTDTQYF; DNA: TGTGCCAGCAGCTTGCGGCGAAGGACAGATACGCAGTATTTT
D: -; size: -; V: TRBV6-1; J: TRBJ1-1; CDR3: CASSEGGTEAFF; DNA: TGTGCCAGCAGTGAAGGGGGGACTGAAGCTTTCTTT
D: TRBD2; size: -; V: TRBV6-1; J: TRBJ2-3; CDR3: CARGPGGCAKDTQYF; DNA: TGTGCCCGCGGCCCGGGGGGGTGTGCCAAAGATACGCAGTATTTT
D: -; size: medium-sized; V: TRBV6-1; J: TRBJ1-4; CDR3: CASSSRDTSTNEKLFF; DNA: TGTGCCAGCAGTAGCCGGGACACTTCAACTAATGAAAAACTGTTTTTT
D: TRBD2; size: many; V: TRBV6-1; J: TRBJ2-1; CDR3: CASSTGTSGYEQFF; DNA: TGTGCCAGCTCCACGGGGACTAGCGGCTACGAGCAGTTCTTC
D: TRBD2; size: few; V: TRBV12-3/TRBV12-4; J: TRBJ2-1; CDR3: CASSFGTTPFF; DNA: TGTGCCAGCAGTTTCGGGACTACCCCCTTCTTC
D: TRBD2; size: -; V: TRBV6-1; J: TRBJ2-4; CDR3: CASRGGGGNTQETQYF; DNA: TGTGCCAGCAGGGGGGGGGGGGGAAATACCCAAGAGACTCAGTACTTC
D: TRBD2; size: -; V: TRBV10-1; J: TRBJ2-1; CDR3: CASSETSAQETQFF; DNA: TGCGCCAGCAGTGAGACTAGCGCGCAAGAGACCCAGTTCTTC
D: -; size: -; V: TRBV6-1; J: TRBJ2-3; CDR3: CASRGGGDQETQYF; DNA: TGTGCGAGCAGAGGGGGGGGGGATCAAGAGACGCAGTATTTT
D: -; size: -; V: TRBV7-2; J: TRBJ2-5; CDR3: CASRAADILETQYF; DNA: TGTGCCAGCAGGGCTGCGGATATATTGGAGACCCAGTACTTC
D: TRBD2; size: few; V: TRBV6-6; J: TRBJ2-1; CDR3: CASSYAGGGYEQFF; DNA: TGTGCCAGCAGTTACGCGGGAGGGGGCTATGAGCAGTTCTTC
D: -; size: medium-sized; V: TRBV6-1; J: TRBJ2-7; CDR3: CASSDVWGFSSYEQYF; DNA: TGTGCCAGCAGCGACGTTTGGGGATTTAGCTCCTACGAGCAGTACTTC
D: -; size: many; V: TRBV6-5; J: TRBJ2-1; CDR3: CASSLRDTTYEQFF; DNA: TGTGCCAGCAGTTTACGGGACACTACCTACGAGCAGTTCTTC
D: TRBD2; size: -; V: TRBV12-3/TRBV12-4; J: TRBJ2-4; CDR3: CASSFLSGLAGVGSYNEQYF; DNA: TGTGCCAGCAGTTTCCTCTCGGGACTAGCGGGAGTAGGATCCTACAATGAGCAGTACTTC
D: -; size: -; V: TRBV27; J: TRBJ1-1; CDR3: CASSLSGGGKAFF; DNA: TGTGCCAGCAGTTTATCAGGGGGGGGCAAAGCTTTCTTT
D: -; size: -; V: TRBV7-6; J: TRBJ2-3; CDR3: CASSLERGIADTQYF; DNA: TGTGCCAGCAGCTTAGAAAGGGGCATCGCAGATACGCAGTATTTT
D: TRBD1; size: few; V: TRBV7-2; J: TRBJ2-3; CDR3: CASSSRDRAFPADTQYF; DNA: TGTGCCAGCAGCTCCAGGGACAGAGCCTTCCCCGCAGATACGCAGTATTTT
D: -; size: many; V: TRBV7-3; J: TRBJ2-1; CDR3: CASSPKGLPRANGNEQFF; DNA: TGTGCCAGCAGCCCAAAGGGTCTTCCTAGAGCCAACGGGAATGAGCAGTTCTTC
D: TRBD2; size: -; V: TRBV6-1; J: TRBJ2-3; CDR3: CASGVGSGGTDTQYF; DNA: TGTGCCAGCGGTGTAGGGAGCGGGGGCACAGATACGCAGTATTTC
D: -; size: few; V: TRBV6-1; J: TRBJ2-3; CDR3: CASSETLTSGTSTDTQYF; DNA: TGTGCCAGCAGTGAAACCCTGACAAGCGGTACTAGCACAGATACGCAGTATTTT
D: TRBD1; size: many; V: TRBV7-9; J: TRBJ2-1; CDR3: CASSLTDRGHEQFF; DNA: TGTGCCAGCAGCCTCACCGACAGGGGCCACGAGCAGTTCTTC
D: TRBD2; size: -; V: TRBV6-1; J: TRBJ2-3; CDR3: CASSRLAGDTDTQYF; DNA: TGTGCCAGCAGCAGACTAGCGGGCGACACAGATACGCAGTATTTT
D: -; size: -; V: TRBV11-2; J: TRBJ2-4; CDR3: CGSTSGAGAKDIQYF; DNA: TGTGGCAGCACCTCGGGGGCGGGAGCCAAAGACATTCAGTACTTC
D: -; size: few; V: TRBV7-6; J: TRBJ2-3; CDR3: CASSLRGLPGADTQYF; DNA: TGTGCCAGCAGCTTGAGGGGACTCCCAGGTGCAGATACGCAGTATTTT